The clone carrying this T cell receptor beta chain was counted ten times or more. Its target is unknown. As for time point: persistent/refractory GD, antithyroid drugs over 5 years with positive TRAb. Scientists built the TCR library using RNA that was extracted from PBMCs. This entry comes from a study of regulatory T cells in long-lasting Graves disease. Study findings and constraints: Patients whose Graves' disease persisted exhibited lower TCR diversity than those newly diagnosed. Gene preferences differed: TRBV28, TRBJ1-2, TRBJ2-5 in persistent cases.

Library construction for TCR beta used iRepertoire HTBI primers and Arm-PCR of CDR3 regions. Authors' processing steps: Samples revealed under 65 TRBV and over 12 TRBJ segments. Each CDR3 protein gets one entry after TCRdb re-called the multiplex PCR reads with MiXCR. In this record, the V and J calls reflect TCRdb's handling and not the investigators' own analysis. The sample lists approximately 350,000 distinct CDR3 sequences, roughly 24% occurring once. Deletions cut 3 bases from V and 5 bases from J, with 13 bases between. Germline V gives CDR1 SNHLY, CDR2 FYNNEI. The CDR3 is 15 amino acids. The gene calls are TRBV2 and TRBJ2-2; D possibly corresponds to TRBD2 (6 bases). The TCR originated in a woman aged 40-49 years with Graves disease. Sequenced material: peripheral blood mononuclear cells (PBMCs), taken when the disease was refractory, from a patient treated with antithyroid drugs. The CDR3 loop reads CASSEDGGGTGELFF. In nucleotides, the CDR3 is TGTGCCAGCAGTGAGGACGGAGGAGGGACCGGGGAGCTGTTTTTT.